The next 6 T cell receptor beta chains were all read from a single sample in a study of CD8 T cells in ankylosing spondylitis. MiXCR was run by TCRdb on the 5' RACE reads, yielding one entry per CDR3 protein. The table shows some 130,000 distinct CDR3 sequences, with around 7.9% occurring only once. The sample comprised blood, either unsorted or a sorted T cell fraction (not recorded which). The receptors stem from a female donor with ankylosing spondylitis or in good health (not recorded which).

Many counts were recorded for this clonotype. This chain uses TRBV9 with TRBJ2-7; D is uncertain. This CDR3 is built from 14 residues. The V gene lost 0 bases and the J gene lost 2 bases, with 9 bases spanning the gap. CDR1 and CDR2 (germline): SGDLS, YYNGEE. CDR3 DNA: TGTGCCAGCAGCGTAGGAGCAGCCCCCTACGAGCAGTACTTC. Translating it yields CASSVGAAPYEQYF.

This clonotype showed up just a few times. The gene calls are TRBV5-6 and TRBJ2-1, with D possibly TRBD1 on 5 matching bases. V was clipped by 3 bases and J by 0 bases, with 10 bases between them. CDR3 size: 15 residues. Germline values: CDR1 SGHDT, CDR2 YYEEEE. The CDR3 DNA reads TGTGCCAGCAGCTGGTCAGGGTCCTCCTACAATGAGCAGTTCTTC. This translates into CASSWSGSSYNEQFF. Full variable domain (remainder filled in from reference TRBV5-6 and TRBJ2-1): DAGVTQSPTHLIKTRGQQVTLRCSPKSGHDTVSWYQQALGQGPQFIFQYYEEEERQRGNFPDRFSGHQFPNYSSELNVNALLLGDSALYLCASSWSGSSYNEQFFGPGTRLTVL.

This clonotype showed up many times. J is TRBJ2-1 and V is TRBV20-1; 10 bases line up with TRBD2. CDR1 and CDR2 (germline): DFQATT, SNEGSKA (reference sequence). The length of the CDR3 is 15 residues. The junction had 4 bases not matched to a gene; V was cut back by 2 bases and J by 3 bases. The CDR3 DNA is TGCAGTGCTAGACCCGGGACTAGCGACTACAATGAGCAGTTCTTC. It codes for CSARPGTSDYNEQFF.

In its sample, this clonotype was seen many times. The chain's CDR3 is CASSVGGTGGLSGTQYF. The CDR3 DNA is TGTGCCAGCAGCGTAGGGGGGACAGGGGGCCTTTCGGGTACGCAGTATTTT. The genes are TRBV9 and TRBJ2-3; 12 positions match TRBD1. The V gene's germline CDR1 is SGDLS and CDR2 YYNGEE. The V and J ends lost 0 bases and 8 bases, in that order; junction bases with no gene match: 10. The CDR3 is 17 residues long.

This clonotype was seen at least ten times. V and J are TRBV7-9 and TRBJ1-5, with unresolved D. CDR1 and CDR2 from the germline V gene are SEHNR and FQNEAQ (reference sequence). Trimming pared 2 bases from V and 2 bases from J, leaving 13 bases between. The CDR3 length is 16 residues. CDR3 sequence: CASSLNTPLGNQPQHF. CDR3 DNA: TGTGCCAGCAGCTTAAACACCCCGCTAGGCAATCAGCCCCAGCATTTT.

This clonotype has at least ten counts. This rearrangement joins TRBV4-1 to TRBJ1-1; D is possibly TRBD1 (6 bases). This CDR3 spans 14 amino acids. The V gene lost 2 bases and the J gene lost 4 bases, with 11 bases spanning the gap. Looked up from germline, CDR1 is MGHRA and CDR2 is YSYEKL. The CDR3 region is CASSQNRGATEAFF. CDR3 bases: TGCGCCAGCAGCCAAAATCGGGGGGCCACTGAAGCTTTCTTT.